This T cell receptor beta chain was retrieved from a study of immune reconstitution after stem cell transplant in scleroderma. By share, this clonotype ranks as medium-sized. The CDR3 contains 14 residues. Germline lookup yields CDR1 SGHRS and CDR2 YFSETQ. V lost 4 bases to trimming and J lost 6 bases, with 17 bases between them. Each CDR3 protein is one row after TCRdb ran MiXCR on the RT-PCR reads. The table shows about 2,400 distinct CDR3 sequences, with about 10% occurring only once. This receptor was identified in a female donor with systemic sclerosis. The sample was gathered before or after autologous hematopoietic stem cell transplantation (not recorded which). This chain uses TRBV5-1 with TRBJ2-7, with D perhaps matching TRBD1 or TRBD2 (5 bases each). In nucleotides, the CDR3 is TGCGCCAGCAGCCCCCGGACTCCTGGGGCCGAGCAGTACTTC. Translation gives CASSPRTPGAEQYF.